Each of the 5 T cell receptor beta chains below was sequenced from the same sample in a study of regulatory T cells in long-lasting Graves disease. Time point described: persistent/refractory GD, antithyroid drugs over 5 years with positive TRAb. Preparation of the TCR library used RNA extracted from PBMCs. For TCR beta, libraries came from iRepertoire HTBI primers and Arm-PCR of CDR3 regions. From the multiplex PCR reads, TCRdb called clonotypes with MiXCR, one entry per CDR3 protein. The sample yields 400,000 to 500,000 distinct CDR3 sequences, roughly 21% seen once. The sample here was peripheral blood mononuclear cells (PBMCs), taken when the disease was refractory, from a patient treated with antithyroid drugs. These receptors were collected from a female donor with Graves disease.

V and J are TRBV5-1 and TRBJ2-5, with D perhaps assigned TRBD1 or TRBD2 (5 bases each). The CDR3 contains 14 residues. V was trimmed by 2 bases and J by 3 bases, leaving 11 bases between them. CDR1 and CDR2 (germline): SGHRS, YFSETQ. CDR3 DNA: TGCGCCAGCAGCTTTTCGGGGCGGGAAGAGACCCAGTACTTC. Residues: CASSFSGREETQYF.

This clonotype was found a few times. The V and J genes are TRBV19 and TRBJ1-2, with 8 bases that match TRBD1. Trimming removed 5 bases from V and 8 bases from J; junction bases left unmatched: 10. In germline, CDR1 is LNHDA, CDR2 SQIVND (reference sequence). The CDR3 has 14 amino acids. CDR3 residues: CASSLQGARSGYTF. The CDR3 DNA sequence: TGTGCCAGTAGTCTCCAGGGGGCGAGGAGCGGCTACACCTTC. Full variable domain (rest looked up from reference TRBV19 and TRBJ1-2): DGGITQSPKYLFRKEGQNVTLSCEQNLNHDAMYWYRQDPGQGLRLIYYSQIVNDFQKGDIAEGYSVSREKKESFPLTVTSAQKNPTAFYLCASSLQGARSGYTFGSGTRLTVV.

This clonotype occurred many times. This rearrangement joins TRBV27 to TRBJ2-2; the D gene is possibly TRBD1 (5 bases). V was clipped by 2 bases and J by 4 bases, with 8 bases between them. CDR1 is MNHEY, CDR2 SMNVEV, per germline (reference sequence). The CDR3 has 14 amino acids. CDR3 amino acids: CASSLDRFTGELFF. DNA for the CDR3: TGTGCCAGCAGTTTAGACAGATTCACCGGGGAGCTGTTTTTT.

V usage is TRBV15 and J usage is TRBJ2-3; the D gene is possibly TRBD1 (5 bases). V lost 4 bases and J 5 bases, leaving 16 bases between the germline ends. The CDR3 contains 15 residues. CDR1 is LNHNV, CDR2 YYDKDF, per germline (reference sequence). CDR3 sequence reads: CATSIDSPGKDTQYF. The CDR3 DNA sequence: TGTGCCACCAGCATCGATTCCCCAGGGAAAGATACGCAGTATTTT.

This clonotype was seen ten or more times. The CDR3 spells CASSLTGTEETQYF. The CDR3 DNA follows: TGTGCCAGCAGCCTAACCGGGACAGAAGAGACCCAGTACTTC. This chain joins TRBV13 and TRBJ2-5; 7 positions agree with TRBD1. This CDR3 region has 14 residues. CDR1 and CDR2 from the germline V gene are PRHDT and FYEKMQ (reference sequence). V shed 5 bases, J shed 3 bases, and the junction held 6 bases outside the gene matches.